This T cell receptor (delta chain) is from a study of Vδ1+ human thymocytes. Thymocytes were sorted as CD3+ TCRVdelta1+ TCRVdelta2- after alphabeta T cell depletion. A word on this clone: Antigen unknown. The same CDR3 can be traced to other DNA sequences in this sample.

Germline V gives CDR1 TSWWSYY, CDR2 QGS. Trimming at V came to 4 bases and at J to 8 bases, leaving 25 bases not matched to a gene. The CDR3 length is 19 residues. Overall study findings and caveats: Unlike peripheral blood Vdelta1+ controls, thymic delta-chain sequences included 15% to 20% Vdelta2 and few Vdelta3. In the thymus, TRG and TRD repertoires looked highly polyclonal with Gaussian CDR3 lengths.

Extracted RNA was reverse transcribed into cDNA. The CDR3 regions were amplified by multiplex PCR from V-gene primers to a constant-region primer. TCRdb redid clone calling on the multiplex PCR reads using CATT. The table shows 50,000 to 60,000 delta-chain clones, with less than 15% occurring only once. The sequencing sample was made of Vdelta1+ gamma-delta thymocytes from the thymus. The subset denotes: FACS-sorted CD3+ TCRalphabeta- TCRVdelta1+ TCRVdelta2- thymocytes. This TCR derives from a girl younger than two who had congenital heart surgery. The chain carries TRDV1 and TRDJ1; 7 bases align to TRDD3. The CDR3 DNA reads as TGTGCTCTTGGGGGTCTGGCCTACGGGTTGGGGGACCCCAGTAAGAAACTCATCTTT. Amino acids: CALGGLAYGLGDPSKKLIF.